Listed below are T cell receptor beta chains from one sample, sequenced in a study of blood T cells in healthy people across ages. TCRdb reprocessed the 5' RACE reads via MiXCR and lists one record per CDR3 protein. The sample has a few hundred thousand distinct CDR3 sequences; roughly half are singletons. Sequencing was performed on blood. These receptor sequences come from a man between 60 and 75 years old in good health. Each CDR3 is given with its conserved first and last residue. Each record gives: D gene, clone size, J gene, V gene, CDR3 protein, CDR3 DNA. The D gene is left open where the match is weak. Clone size is not always given. Where it is, it says once, few, many or a class for expanded clones.

>.|.|TRBJ1-5|TRBV10-3
CAISEVGTQPQHF
TGTGCCATCAGTGAAGTCGGCACTCAGCCCCAGCATTTT
>.|.|TRBJ2-1|TRBV10-3
CAISEGRPSALNEQFF
TGTGCCATCAGTGAGGGCCGTCCTAGCGCCTTAAATGAGCAGTTCTTC
>.|few|TRBJ2-1|TRBV5-1
CASRPSPGGGIYEQFF
TGCGCCAGCAGGCCCTCCCCTGGAGGGGGGATTTATGAGCAGTTCTTC
>TRBD1|.|TRBJ2-5|TRBV6-2/TRBV6-3
CASSSGQGVQETQYF
TGTGCCAGCAGTTCCGGACAGGGGGTCCAAGAGACCCAGTACTTC
>.|.|TRBJ2-3|TRBV14
CASSLGTYTDTQYF
TGTGCCAGCAGCCTAGGAACCTACACAGATACGCAGTATTTT
>.|.|TRBJ2-7|TRBV7-2
CASSLVGAGKGNEQYF
TGTGCCAGCAGCTTAGTGGGGGCGGGAAAAGGAAACGAGCAGTACTTC
>TRBD2|.|TRBJ2-7|TRBV6-5
CASSYSLAGPYEQYF
TGTGCCAGCAGTTACTCGCTAGCGGGACCCTACGAGCAGTACTTC
>.|many|TRBJ1-4|TRBV7-8
CASSFGQRDEKLFF
TGTGCCAGCAGCTTCGGACAAAGGGACGAAAAACTGTTTTTT
>.|.|TRBJ1-1|TRBV5-1
CASRLQLNTEAFF
TGCGCCAGCAGATTACAACTGAACACTGAAGCTTTCTTT
>TRBD2|.|TRBJ2-1|TRBV20-1
CSARPTSGGYNEQFF
TGCAGTGCTAGACCTACTAGCGGGGGGTACAATGAGCAGTTCTTC
>.|.|TRBJ2-2|TRBV7-8
CASSWDSWNTGELFF
TGTGCCAGCAGCTGGGACTCTTGGAACACCGGGGAGCTGTTTTTT
>.|.|TRBJ2-5|TRBV20-1
CSATNPTRRLNQETQYF
TGCAGTGCCACAAACCCTACTAGGCGCCTTAACCAAGAGACCCAGTACTTC
>TRBD1|.|TRBJ1-6|TRBV7-8
CASSERTGRNSPLHF
TGTGCCAGCAGCGAACGGACAGGACGTAATTCACCCCTCCACTTT
>.|few|TRBJ1-2|TRBV14
CASSVTGDLRRGGYTF
TGTGCCAGCAGCGTGACGGGGGACCTAAGGCGGGGTGGCTACACCTTC
>TRBD1|.|TRBJ2-7|TRBV29-1
CSVGQGILYEQYF
TGCAGCGTTGGACAGGGGATACTCTACGAGCAGTACTTC
>.|.|TRBJ2-1|TRBV9
CASSPPPDYENEQFF
TGTGCCAGCAGCCCCCCCCCTGACTATGAGAATGAGCAGTTCTTC
>.|.|TRBJ1-4|TRBV4-1
CASSQVVSDLREKLFF
TGCGCCAGCAGCCAAGTGGTATCGGACCTTAGGGAAAAACTGTTTTTT
>TRBD2|.|TRBJ2-5|TRBV4-2
CASSQVGGEETQYF
TGTGCCAGCAGCCAAGTCGGGGGGGAAGAGACCCAGTACTTC
>TRBD1|.|TRBJ1-2|TRBV6-4
CASSYRGGDGYTF
TGTGCCAGCAGCTACAGGGGAGGCGATGGCTACACCTTC
>TRBD1|few|TRBJ2-3|TRBV20-1
CSARVDRGTDTQYF
TGCAGTGCTAGGGTCGACAGGGGGACAGATACGCAGTATTTT
>.|few|TRBJ2-7|TRBV5-1
CASSFGQYEQYF
TGCGCCAGCAGCTTCGGGCAGTACGAGCAGTACTTC
>.|few|TRBJ2-1|TRBV5-1
CASSLRSQGGYNEQFF
TGCGCCAGCAGCCTACGTTCACAGGGAGGATACAATGAGCAGTTCTTC
>.|.|TRBJ2-3|TRBV9
CASSPRWGGDTQYF
TGTGCCAGCAGCCCCCGTTGGGGAGGAGATACGCAGTATTTT
>TRBD1|.|TRBJ1-2|TRBV20-1
CSARDFGTGNYGYTF
TGCAGTGCTAGAGATTTTGGGACAGGGAACTATGGCTACACCTTC
>.|.|TRBJ2-5|TRBV6-1
CASSVDTGRETQYF
TGTGCCAGCAGTGTAGACACAGGGCGTGAGACCCAGTACTTC
>.|.|TRBJ2-7|TRBV20-1
CSARAPSPYEQYF
TGCAGTGCTAGAGCCCCGAGTCCCTACGAGCAGTACTTC
>.|.|TRBJ1-5|TRBV7-6
CASSLVSVNPSKGSNQPQHF
TGTGCCAGCAGCTTAGTCTCTGTGAACCCTTCCAAGGGGAGCAATCAGCCCCAGCATTTT
>TRBD1|few|TRBJ2-1|TRBV6-1
CASSERGTGRSNEQFF
TGTGCCAGCAGTGAAAGAGGGACAGGGAGGTCCAATGAGCAGTTCTTC
>.|.|TRBJ2-4|TRBV7-9
CASSRPGPKQGGLDKNIQYF
TGTGCCAGCAGCCGGCCGGGACCAAAACAGGGGGGGCTTGACAAAAACATTCAGTACTTC
>.|.|TRBJ2-3|TRBV11-1
CASSSTRFGADTQYF
TGTGCCAGCAGCTCGACTAGGTTCGGCGCAGATACGCAGTATTTT
>.|.|TRBJ2-7|TRBV28
CASSSPGRTGYYEQYF
TGTGCCAGCAGTTCCCCAGGTAGGACGGGGTACTACGAGCAGTACTTC
>TRBD1|few|TRBJ2-5|TRBV12-3/TRBV12-4
CASSLRRGRWETQYF
TGTGCCAGCAGTTTGAGAAGGGGGCGGTGGGAGACCCAGTACTTC
>.|.|TRBJ2-1|TRBV7-9
CASSISGRIYNEQFF
TGTGCCAGCAGCATCAGTGGGAGGATCTACAATGAGCAGTTCTTC
>.|many|TRBJ2-7|TRBV3-1
CASSQTGLMEQYF
TGTGCCAGCAGCCAAACGGGACTTATGGAGCAGTACTTC
>.|.|TRBJ2-3|TRBV24-1
CATTSGGTDTQYF
TGTGCCACCACTTCAGGAGGCACAGATACGCAGTATTTT
>.|.|TRBJ1-1|TRBV27
CASSPKSMGQFTEAFF
TGTGCCAGCAGTCCAAAATCCATGGGACAATTCACTGAAGCTTTCTTT
>.|few|TRBJ2-4|TRBV27
CASSLGQAGSIQYF
TGTGCCAGCAGTTTGGGGCAGGCGGGGAGCATTCAGTACTTC
>TRBD2|.|TRBJ2-7|TRBV3-1
CAGSQGLAGGHEQYF
TGTGCCGGCAGCCAAGGACTAGCGGGGGGCCACGAGCAGTACTTC
>TRBD1|few|TRBJ2-1|TRBV2
CASRTGQGVINEQFF
TGTGCCAGCAGAACGGGACAGGGCGTAATTAATGAGCAGTTCTTC
>TRBD2|.|TRBJ2-1|TRBV28
CASSLRVGGGPNEQFF
TGTGCCAGCAGTTTGAGGGTGGGCGGGGGGCCCAATGAGCAGTTCTTC
>.|few|TRBJ2-4|TRBV7-2
CASRGGAAKNIQYF
TGTGCCTCCAGGGGGGGGGCGGCCAAAAACATTCAGTACTTC
>.|.|TRBJ2-5|TRBV10-3
CAAQRTLQETQYF
TGTGCCGCCCAGCGCACTCTACAAGAGACCCAGTACTTC
>.|.|TRBJ2-5|TRBV7-8
CASSLYRVETQYF
TGTGCCAGCAGCTTATACAGGGTTGAGACCCAGTACTTC
>TRBD2|.|TRBJ2-7|TRBV20-1
CSARDKGASGSYEQYF
TGCAGTGCTAGAGATAAGGGGGCTAGCGGGAGCTACGAGCAGTACTTC
>TRBD2|.|TRBJ2-3|TRBV5-5
CASSWTRQITDTQYF
TGTGCCAGCAGCTGGACTAGACAAATCACAGATACGCAGTATTTT
>TRBD2|.|TRBJ2-1|TRBV29-1
CSAGTSEYNEQFF
TGCAGCGCCGGGACTAGCGAGTACAATGAGCAGTTCTTC
>.|.|TRBJ2-5|TRBV10-3
CAISEPPGHPQETQYF
TGTGCCATCAGTGAGCCTCCGGGACACCCACAAGAGACCCAGTACTTC